The 6 T cell receptor beta chains presented below share a single source sample, sequenced in a study of blood T cells in healthy people across ages. Sample-barcoded 5' priming and a J-beta primer mix drove a second PCR of roughly 6 to 12 cycles. MiXCR was run by TCRdb on the 5' RACE reads, yielding one entry per CDR3 protein. Altogether 780,000 or so distinct CDR3 sequences are present, roughly 25% being singletons, with the ten largest covering under 4.5%. Another study also made use of these data, one on T cells of mothers and their children.

Material: blood. These receptors all come from a boy aged 10-17 years in good health.

The genes are TRBV7-2 and TRBJ1-4, with D maybe TRBD1 (6 bases). Germline-derived CDR1 and CDR2 are SGHTA and FQGNSA. Trimming took off 5 bases at V and 7 bases at J, with 17 bases between the two ends. The CDR3 is 15 amino acids. Written as DNA, the CDR3 is TGTGCCAGCAGCCTACTTGGGAAAGGGGGTGAAAAACTGTTTTTT. Amino acid sequence: CASSLLGKGGEKLFF.

The CDR3 region has the DNA TGCGCCAGCAGCCAAGAGTCTAGCGGGGGGTGGGATGAGCAGTTCTTC. Protein product: CASSQESSGGWDEQFF. The chain recombines TRBV4-3 with TRBJ2-5, with TRBD2 identical over 11 bases. The J call may be wrong; the DNA end is better matched by TRBJ2-1. CDR3 length: 16 amino acids. Per germline, CDR1 LGHNA and CDR2 YSLEER.

This clonotype was seen a few times. V is TRBV5-6 and J is TRBJ2-4; 7 nucleotides line up with TRBD1. CDR1 and CDR2 (germline): SGHDT, YYEEEE. Trimming took 2 bases from V and 0 from J; bases not matched to a gene: 5. The CDR3 loop spans 16 amino acids. Here the CDR3 DNA reads TGTGCCAGCAGCTTCGGGACAGACCTAGCCAAAAACATTCAGTACTTC. Amino acid sequence: CASSFGTDLAKNIQYF.

This clonotype was counted a few times. The rearrangement links TRBV20-1 to TRBJ2-7; D ambiguous. The CDR3 has 14 residues. Trimming shortened V by 6 bases and J by 0 bases, and 15 bases separated the two germline ends. Germline CDR1 DFQATT, CDR2 SNEGSKA (reference sequence). CDR3 nucleotides: TGCAGTGCCGAAGACAAGAAAAGCTCCTACGAGCAGTACTTC. The encoded protein is CSAEDKKSSYEQYF.

There are a few counts of this clonotype. The chain has TRBV5-1 and TRBJ2-3; possibly TRBD1 or TRBD2 for D (5 bases each). The V and J ends lost 6 bases and 3 bases respectively, with 14 bases between them. Germline CDR1 reads SGHRS; CDR2 reads YFSETQ. This CDR3 comprises 14 residues. The CDR3 is CASNRGPGTDTQYF. As DNA, the CDR3 is TGCGCCAGCAACCGGGGCCCCGGGACAGATACGCAGTATTTT.

The chain carries TRBV7-6 and TRBJ2-3; TRBD2 might be the D (5 bases). CDR1 SGHVS and CDR2 FNYEAQ come from the germline V gene. The length of the CDR3 is 16 residues. Trimming pared 5 bases from V and 0 bases from J, leaving 15 bases between. DNA for the CDR3: TGTGCCAGCAGCCTCCGGGGTCCTACTAGCACAGATACGCAGTATTTT. It yields the protein CASSLRGPTSTDTQYF.